This T cell receptor beta chain was sequenced for a study of cytomegalovirus exposure and HLA in healthy donors. The PCR contained 60 Vbeta and 13 Jbeta primers. This table comes from immunoSEQ multiplex PCR, and its TCRdb copy is limited to in-frame clones, with some not included. The sample has 110,000 or so clones; approximately 76% are singletons. Germline-derived CDR1 and CDR2 are LNHDA and SQIVND (reference sequence). The CDR3 covers 13 residues. The V end lost 1 base, the J end lost 3 bases, and 7 bases lay between the germline ends. Regarding the study as a whole: Later analysis identified a missense DCLRE1C variant that was linked to TCR beta V- and J-gene trimming.

Of note for this clone: The antigen remains unidentified.

Material: PBMCs. This receptor was obtained from a man between 50 and 59 years old in good health and CMV-seropositive. The rearrangement links TRBV19 to TRBJ2-7, with D tentatively TRBD1 (5 bases). For the CDR3, the DNA is TGTGCCAGTAGTATAGGGCAGGGCTACGAGCAGTACTTC. Translating gives CASSIGQGYEQYF. Together with reference TRBV19 and TRBJ2-7, the CDR3 gives the full variable domain: DGGITQSPKYLFRKEGQNVTLSCEQNLNHDAMYWYRQDPGQGLRLIYYSQIVNDFQKGDIAEGYSVSREKKESFPLTVTSAQKNPTAFYLCASSIGQGYEQYFGPGTRLTVT.